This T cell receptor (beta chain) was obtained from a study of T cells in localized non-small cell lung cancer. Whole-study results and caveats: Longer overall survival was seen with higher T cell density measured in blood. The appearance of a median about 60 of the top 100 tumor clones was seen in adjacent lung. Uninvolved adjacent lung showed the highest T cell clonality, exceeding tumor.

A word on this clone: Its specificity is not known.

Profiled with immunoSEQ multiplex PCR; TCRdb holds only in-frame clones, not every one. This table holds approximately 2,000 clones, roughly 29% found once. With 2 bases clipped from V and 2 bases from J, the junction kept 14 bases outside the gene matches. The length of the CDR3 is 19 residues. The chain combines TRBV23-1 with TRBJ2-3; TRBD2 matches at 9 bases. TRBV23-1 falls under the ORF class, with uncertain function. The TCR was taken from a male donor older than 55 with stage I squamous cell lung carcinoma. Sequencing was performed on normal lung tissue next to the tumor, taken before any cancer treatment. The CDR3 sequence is CASSQASRTSAHHTDTQYF. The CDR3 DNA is TGCGCCAGCAGTCAAGCTTCCAGGACTAGCGCCCACCACACAGATACGCAGTATTTT.